Detailed here is one T cell receptor (beta chain). One Seattle source followed patients from active infection through their disease course. This CDR3 has 17 amino acids. Germline V gene sequence: CDR1 SGHNT, CDR2 YENEEA. Between the trimmed V and J ends, which lost 5 bases and 0 bases, there was a span of 17 bases. This sample stems from a study of blood T cell repertoires in COVID-19. At the level of the study: The samples span acute and convalescent COVID-19 from the United States, Italy and Spain. T cells, B-cell-depleted T cells, or PBMCs supplied cDNA or gDNA.

Study processing details: The assay estimated nucleated cells by amplifying reference gene primers. Only in-frame clones appear in the TCRdb table, and some are missing; sequencing was by immunoSEQ multiplex PCR. For V, J and clone size, that table is used; D and trimming come from the DNA. The sample shows 220,000 or so clones, around 87% of them seen only once. This sequence joins TRBV11-3 and TRBJ1-3; D may be TRBD1 (6 bases). This receptor was taken from a woman in her forties or fifties with COVID-19, enrolled during active disease. Sequencing was performed on peripheral blood. CDR3 residues: CASSPPLGAPSGNTIYF. DNA of the CDR3: TGTGCCAGCAGCCCACCCTTGGGGGCCCCCTCTGGAAACACCATATATTTT. Drawing the rest from reference TRBV11-3 and TRBJ1-3, the complete variable domain is EAGVVQSPRYKIIEKKQPVAFWCNPISGHNTLYWYLQNLGQGPELLIRYENEEAVDDSQLPKDRFSAERLKGVDSTLKIQPAELGDSAVYLCASSPPLGAPSGNTIYFGEGSWLTVV.